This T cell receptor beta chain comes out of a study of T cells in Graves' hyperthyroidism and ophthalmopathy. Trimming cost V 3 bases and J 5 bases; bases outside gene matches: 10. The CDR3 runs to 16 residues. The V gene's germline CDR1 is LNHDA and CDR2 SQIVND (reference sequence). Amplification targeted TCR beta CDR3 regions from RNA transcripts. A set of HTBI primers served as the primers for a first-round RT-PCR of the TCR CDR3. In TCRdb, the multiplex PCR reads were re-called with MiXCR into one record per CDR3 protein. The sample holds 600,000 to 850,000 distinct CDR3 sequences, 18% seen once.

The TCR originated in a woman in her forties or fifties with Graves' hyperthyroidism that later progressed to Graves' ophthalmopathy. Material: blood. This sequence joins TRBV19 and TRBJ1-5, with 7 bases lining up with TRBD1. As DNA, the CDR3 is TGTGCCAGTAGTATCTGGGACAGTGAGGCGGATCAGCCCCAGCATTTT. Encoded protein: CASSIWDSEADQPQHF.